This TCR beta chain was retrieved from a study of regulatory T cells in long-lasting Graves disease. Study overall: Persistence in Graves' disease required over 5 years of antithyroid drugs plus positive TSH receptor antibodies.

V lost 3 bases, J lost 2 bases, and 11 bases lay in between. Looked up from germline, CDR1 is LNHNV and CDR2 is YYDKDF (reference sequence). The CDR3 has 14 amino acids. This clonotype has a count of ten or more. The TCR beta library used iRepertoire HTBI primers with Arm-PCR amplification of CDR3. TCRdb used MiXCR to reprocess the multiplex PCR reads, holding one entry per CDR3 protein. The sample has around 300,000 distinct CDR3 sequences, under 25% seen once; the top ten hold about 61%. Time point denoted: persistent/refractory GD, antithyroid drugs over 5 years with positive TRAb. Scientists built the TCR library using RNA that was extracted from PBMCs. American Thyroid Association guidelines defined how Graves' disease was diagnosed.

The rearrangement joins TRBV15 to TRBJ2-7, with D tentatively TRBD1 (6 bases). This TCR was sampled from a female donor with Graves disease. Source: peripheral blood mononuclear cells (PBMCs), taken when the disease was refractory, from a patient treated with antithyroid drugs. CDR3 protein: CATSRGANTYEQYF. In DNA, the CDR3 is TGTGCCACCAGCAGGGGGGCCAACACCTACGAGCAGTACTTC.